These 21 T cell receptor beta chains came from one sample sequenced in a study of cytomegalovirus exposure and HLA in healthy donors. PCR employed 60 Vbeta and 13 Jbeta primers. Produced via immunoSEQ multiplex PCR; TCRdb's table is partial and in-frame only. The sample consists of roughly 100,000 clones, roughly 80% of them appearing once. The sequenced material came from PBMCs. These receptors were taken from a man aged 50 or older in good health and CMV-seropositive.

The chain joins TRBV15 to TRBJ1-6; D gene uncertain. CDR1 is LNHNV and CDR2 is YYDKDF in the germline V gene (reference sequence). The V end was cut by 0 bases, the J end by 13 bases, with 10 bases between. The length of the CDR3 is 13 residues. CDR3: CATSRDYMAPLHF. In DNA, the CDR3 is TGTGCCACCAGCAGAGATTATATGGCCCCCCTCCACTTT.

The J gene is TRBJ2-2, the V gene TRBV4-3; TRBD2 agrees at 12 bases. Germline V gene lookup returns CDR1 LGHNA and CDR2 YSLEER. The CDR3 extends over 16 amino acids. V trimming: 2 bases; J trimming: 6 bases; junction bases outside the gene matches: 4. CDR3 residues: CASSQLAGGGPGELFF. The DNA of the CDR3 is TGCGCCAGCAGCCAACTAGCGGGAGGGGGTCCCGGGGAGCTGTTTTTT.

The chain links TRBV7-9 to TRBJ2-2; TRBD1 might be the D (6 bases). Trimming shortened V by 5 bases and J by 10 bases, and 20 bases separated the two germline ends. This CDR3 spans 15 amino acids. Germline values: CDR1 SEHNR, CDR2 FQNEAQ (reference sequence). CDR3 coding DNA: TGTGCCAGCAGCAATCTAAACAGGGAGAGGGAGGAGCTGTTTTTT. This sequence encodes CASSNLNREREELFF.

The rearrangement joins TRBV7-3 to TRBJ2-3; D may be TRBD1 (6 bases). This CDR3 is 16 amino acids long. Germline values: CDR1 SGHTA, CDR2 FQGTGA. V was shortened by 3 bases and J by 2 bases, with 15 bases between the two germline ends. CDR3 sequence (DNA): TGTGCCAGCAGCTTGGGGGCGTCATTTACCACAGATACGCAGTATTTT. Its protein product is CASSLGASFTTDTQYF.

This clone showed up just once. This CDR3 reads CASSPSAGVVTDTQYF. CDR3 nucleotides: TGTGCCAGCAGCCCGTCAGCGGGAGTCGTAACAGATACGCAGTATTTT. V gene TRBV7-2 combines with J gene TRBJ2-3; 8 positions agree with TRBD2. This CDR3 is 16 amino acids long. J lost 3 bases, V lost 5 bases, and 10 bases had no gene match. CDR1 and CDR2 (germline): SGHTA, FQGNSA.

The genes are TRBV6-6 and TRBJ2-3; D uncertain. This CDR3 is 14 amino acids long. The germline gives CDR1 MNHNY, CDR2 SVGAGI (reference sequence). The V end lost 5 bases, the J end lost 0 bases, and 9 bases lay between the germline ends. The CDR3 nucleotides are TGTGCCAGCAGTGCCAGTTCTAGCACAGATACGCAGTATTTT. Amino acids: CASSASSSTDTQYF.

The genes are TRBV7-6 and TRBJ2-7; the D gene is possibly TRBD1 (6 bases). This CDR3 contains 14 residues. Germline CDR1 reads SGHVS; CDR2 reads FNYEAQ. Trimming left V 2 bases short and J 0 bases short, with 8 bases between. The CDR3 DNA is TGTGCCAGCAGCTTAACGGACAGCTCCTACGAGCAGTACTTC. Protein sequence: CASSLTDSSYEQYF.

The rearrangement uses TRBV18 and TRBJ2-7; D not resolved. The germline V and J ends were trimmed by 2 bases and 4 bases, with 12 bases remaining between them. The length of the CDR3 is 14 residues. CDR1 KGHSH and CDR2 LQKENI come from the germline V gene. CDR3: CASSPGAMSYEQYF. The CDR3 DNA reads as TGTGCCAGCTCACCAGGAGCCATGAGTTACGAGCAGTACTTC.

The V and J genes are TRBV9 and TRBJ2-1; 11 bases align to TRBD2. After removal of 0 bases from V and 9 bases from J, the junction contained 5 bases not matched to a gene. The CDR3 length is 15 residues. The germline V gene encodes CDR1 SGDLS and CDR2 YYNGEE. CDR3 bases: TGTGCCAGCAGCGTAGTAGCGGGAGGGCCCTCTGAGCAGTTCTTC. Translated: CASSVVAGGPSEQFF.

This chain uses TRBV5-1 with TRBJ1-2; possible D gene TRBD1, 5 bases. V was shortened by 2 bases and J by 3 bases, with 8 bases between the two germline ends. Germline CDR1 SGHRS, CDR2 YFSETQ. The CDR3 runs 13 residues. The DNA for the CDR3 is TGCGCCAGCAGCTTTTCCAGGGACTATGGCTACACCTTC. This codes for CASSFSRDYGYTF. Filled out from reference TRBV5-1 and TRBJ1-2, the complete variable domain reads KAGVTQTPRYLIKTRGQQVTLSCSPISGHRSVSWYQQTPGQGLQFLFEYFSETQRNKGNFPGRFSGRQFSNSRSEMNVSTLELGDSALYLCASSFSRDYGYTFGSGTRLTVV.

The genes are TRBV29-1 and TRBJ2-1; TRBD1 agrees at 7 bases. Looked up from germline, CDR1 is SQVTM and CDR2 is ANQGSEA. Trimming took 4 bases from V and 6 from J; bases not matched to a gene: 6. This CDR3 is 13 amino acids long. The CDR3 protein is CSVVWTGLNEQFF. For the CDR3, the DNA is TGCAGCGTTGTATGGACAGGTCTCAATGAGCAGTTCTTC.

This chain joins TRBV5-5 and TRBJ2-1, with a weak D call TRBD2 (5 bases). The germline CDR1 and CDR2 sequences are SGHKS and YYEKEE (reference sequence). V dropped 4 bases and J dropped 0 bases, with 14 bases sitting between them. The CDR3 covers 16 residues. This CDR3 reads CASSPRTGSSYNEQFF. The CDR3 bases are TGTGCCAGCAGCCCCCGTACGGGGAGCTCCTACAATGAGCAGTTCTTC.

Only one count was recorded for this clone. This sequence joins TRBV11-3 and TRBJ2-5; the match to TRBD2 covers 9 bases. J was trimmed by 5 bases and V by 3 bases; bases with no gene match: 1. This CDR3 has 13 residues. Germline CDR1 reads SGHNT; CDR2 reads YENEEA. CDR3 region: CASSLRGGETQYF. The CDR3 nucleotides are TGTGCCAGCAGCTTGCGGGGGGGGGAGACCCAGTACTTC.

The chain is built from TRBV25-1 and TRBJ2-7, with unresolved D. V gave up 4 bases and J gave up 0 bases, with 13 bases separating them. Germline V gene sequence: CDR1 MGHDK, CDR2 SYGVNS. This CDR3 spans 15 amino acids. Written as DNA, the CDR3 is TGTGCCAGCAGTGCCCCCCATTCCATCTCCTACGAGCAGTACTTC. Translation gives CASSAPHSISYEQYF.

This chain joins TRBV29-1 and TRBJ2-3, with TRBD1 matching over 9 bases. J gave up 0 bases and V 5 bases, and 6 bases lay outside the gene matches. The CDR3 covers 15 residues. The germline V gene encodes CDR1 SQVTM and CDR2 ANQGSEA. In nucleotides, the CDR3 is TGCAGCGTTAGACAGGGGGTGTCGAGCACAGATACGCAGTATTTT. Amino acids: CSVRQGVSSTDTQYF.

The V call is TRBV5-6, the J call TRBJ1-1; the match to TRBD1 covers 9 bases. CDR1 and CDR2 (germline): SGHDT, YYEEEE. The CDR3 extends over 13 amino acids. The trim removed 4 bases at V and 10 bases at J, leaving 8 bases unmatched. The CDR3 spells CASSKLQGAVAFF. The CDR3, as DNA: TGTGCCAGCAGCAAGCTACAGGGGGCCGTAGCTTTCTTT. Variable domain in full (rest from reference TRBV5-6 and TRBJ1-1): DAGVTQSPTHLIKTRGQQVTLRCSPKSGHDTVSWYQQALGQGPQFIFQYYEEEERQRGNFPDRFSGHQFPNYSSELNVNALLLGDSALYLCASSKLQGAVAFFGQGTRLTVV.

CDR3 nucleotides: TGCGCCAGCAGCTTGGACAGTGGGGCATACAATGAGCAGTTCTTC. Its protein product is CASSLDSGAYNEQFF. V gene TRBV5-1 combines with J gene TRBJ2-1, with D tentatively TRBD1 (5 bases). V lost 0 bases and J 4 bases, leaving 11 bases between the germline ends. The length of the CDR3 is 15 residues. The germline CDR1 and CDR2 sequences are SGHRS and YFSETQ. Full variable domain (rest looked up from reference TRBV5-1 and TRBJ2-1): KAGVTQTPRYLIKTRGQQVTLSCSPISGHRSVSWYQQTPGQGLQFLFEYFSETQRNKGNFPGRFSGRQFSNSRSEMNVSTLELGDSALYLCASSLDSGAYNEQFFGPGTRLTVL.

Details on this clone: Other DNA sequences in this specimen translate into the identical CDR3. J is TRBJ1-5 and V is TRBV27; 10 nucleotides align to TRBD1. CDR3 length equals 15 residues. The germline CDR1 and CDR2 sequences are MNHEY and SMNVEV (reference sequence). V shed 3 bases and J 2 bases; nucleotides not matched to a gene: 1. Here the CDR3 DNA reads TGTGCCAGCAGTTTTGGACAGGGGGGCAATCAGCCCCAGCATTTT. It specifies CASSFGQGGNQPQHF.

A single count supports this clone. The chain is built from TRBV5-1 and TRBJ2-3; TRBD2 matches at 7 bases. Germline trimming cut 3 bases from V and 5 bases from J; bases unmatched to any gene: 12. The CDR3 has 16 amino acids. Germline V gene lookup returns CDR1 SGHRS and CDR2 YFSETQ. CDR3 residues: CASSSQRAGRRDTQYF. In DNA, the CDR3 is TGCGCCAGCAGCTCGCAGAGAGCGGGGAGGCGAGATACGCAGTATTTT.

J is TRBJ2-3 and V is TRBV9; no definite D call. The V end lost 3 bases, the J end lost 0 bases, and 14 bases lay between the germline ends. The CDR3 loop spans 16 amino acids. CDR1 is SGDLS, CDR2 YYNGEE, per germline. The CDR3 DNA reads as TGTGCCAGCAGCGCAGGTGTCAGGTCTAGCACAGATACGCAGTATTTT. Its protein product is CASSAGVRSSTDTQYF.

The rearrangement uses TRBV13 and TRBJ2-1; TRBD2 agrees at 12 bases. The CDR3 totals 19 residues. The V segment lost 2 bases and the J segment 4 bases; nucleotides outside the gene matches: 12. Germline V gene data show CDR1 as PRHDT and CDR2 as FYEKMQ (reference sequence). The CDR3 DNA is TGTGCCAGCAGCTTAACTCTAGCGGGAGGGCCGGTGTATTACAATGAGCAGTTCTTC. It translates to CASSLTLAGGPVYYNEQFF.